This paragraph covers one T cell receptor beta chain sequence. Its antigen is still unknown. Base qualities are not recorded, but no much larger clone differs from it by a single base. These data are taken from a study of shared clonotypes between healthy human individuals (dated by TCRdb to 2018 to 2021). About the full investigation: The cohort included three men and two women between 18 and 49 years of age. For each donor, CD4 naive and CD4 memory were each run on three plates, CD8 naive on two plates, and CD8 memory on one plate. Blood TCR repertoires of about 5 healthy adults were deeply sequenced to estimate repertoire size and the extent of clonotype sharing between individuals. To increase sequencing depth and limit assay-specific biases, TCR repertoire library preparation and sequencing were carried out by different laboratories using diverse techniques. Each donor's leukapheresis produced roughly between roughly 0.85 and 10 billion PBMCs.

Results the study describes overall, beyond this receptor: Because the study included only a small number of donors, the genetic and exposure-history diversity represented was limited. Incomplete sequencing was indicated by rarefaction of sorted-subset datasets, despite the large sequencing depth. When a few donors were compared, the shared fraction of clonotypes was around 5.1% for naive CD4, about 4% for naive CD8, about 2.4% for memory CD4, and around 0.4% for memory CD8. Only blood was sampled, and tissue TCR repertoires likely differ from those in blood. Higher generation probabilities were observed for clonotypes shared by all four sorted-subset donors than for non-shared clonotypes. Larger estimated clonotype richness was generally found for naive subsets than for memory subsets. Based on pairwise subsampling, the degree of clonotype sharing among donors was expected to be affected by sequencing depth.

Donors were healthy HIV-negative adults with no recently reported acute infections or vaccinations. Every donor was a Caucasian adult living in Nashville, Tennessee, USA. CD4+ T cells were enriched by magnetic negative selection; naive cells were then positively selected on CD45RA, and the negative fraction formed the memory subset. After blood collection by leukapheresis, PBMCs were isolated using Ficoll-Histopaque density gradient centrifugation and then cryopreserved in the vapor phase of liquid nitrogen. Purity and quantity of every magnetically sorted T cell population were checked by analytical flow cytometry. Genomic DNA was isolated from each sorted fraction and quantified by UV absorbance on a Nanodrop 2000c. Using the deep immunoSEQ assay, multiplex PCR amplified TCR CDR3 regions from genomic DNA. Extracted genomic DNA from each cell subset was spread evenly across all wells of several immunoSEQ 96-well plates, with each plate serving as a replicate. Each replicate PCR for sorted subsets received 200 ng genomic DNA, equal to tens of thousands of T cell genomes. Purified libraries were quantified with a Qubit 3.0 fluorometer, sized on a Bioanalyzer 2100, and re-quantified with the KAPA Library Quantification kit. Each immunoSEQ 96-well plate was sequenced on its own single-read 150-cycle Illumina NextSeq 550 flow cell. Under the source paper's analysis protocol: Because the immunoSEQ output included only junctional sequences and no quality scores, the filtering could not be the same as the filtering used for full-length reads. To assign V/J genes and CDR3, sequences were annotated against IMGT germline references using PyIR, a Python wrapper for IgBLAST v1.9. Any read was removed if the V/J assignment was weak (E-value above 1e-6), the CDR3 was missing, or the read contained stop codons, out-of-frame junctions, or ambiguous translated residues. A V3J clonotype was defined by an identical inferred V gene, J gene, and CDR3 amino acid sequence. Percentage overlap between repertoires was calculated by dividing the number of shared unique clonotypes by the size of the smaller repertoire. Three approaches were used to assess repertoire richness: RTK rarefaction, the Chao1 estimator, and Recon v2.1 estimates of unobserved clonotypes. For all TCRbeta clonotypes obtained by the gDNA method from four donors, generation probabilities were computed with OLGA. This immuneACCESS table, as held by TCRdb, lists in-frame sequences with V and J called but not all clones. Of the missing ones, under half trace to an unresolved V gene in checked studies; the others have no known cause. V and J calls and clone size are given by that table; D and trimming were obtained from the DNA. The sample yields 2,500,000 or so clones; more than 80% were counted once. Together, the top ten hold more than 0.12% of the sample.

V loses 2 bases, J loses 5 bases, and the germline ends lie 9 bases apart. The CDR1 and CDR2 encoded by the germline V gene (reference sequence) are GTSNPN and SVGIG. The CDR3, from cysteine to phenylalanine, totals 12 residues. The retained sequence is limited to the CDR3, 36 bases, with the frame set at the first base. Recombination joined TRBV30 with TRBJ2-5; the D gene cannot be resolved reliably. This receptor was identified in a young man in good health. Sequences were obtained from naive CD4+ T cells sorted from blood. In light of the paper, this sample's cell subset or site label describes: CD45RA+ positively selected. The bases read TGTGCCTGGAGTACGGTGCGGGAGACCCAGTACTTC. Translated, this is CAWSTVRETQYF.